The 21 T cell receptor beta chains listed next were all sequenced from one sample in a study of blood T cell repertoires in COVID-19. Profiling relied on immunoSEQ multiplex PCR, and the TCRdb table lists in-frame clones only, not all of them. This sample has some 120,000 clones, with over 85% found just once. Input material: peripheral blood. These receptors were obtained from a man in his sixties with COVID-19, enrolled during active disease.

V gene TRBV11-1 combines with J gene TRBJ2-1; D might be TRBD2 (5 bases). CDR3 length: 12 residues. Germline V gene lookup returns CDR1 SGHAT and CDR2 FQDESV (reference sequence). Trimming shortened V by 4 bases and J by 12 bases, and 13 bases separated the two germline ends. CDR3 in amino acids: CASSWRTSGQFF. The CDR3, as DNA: TGTGCCAGCAGCTGGCGGACTTCGGGGCAGTTCTTC.

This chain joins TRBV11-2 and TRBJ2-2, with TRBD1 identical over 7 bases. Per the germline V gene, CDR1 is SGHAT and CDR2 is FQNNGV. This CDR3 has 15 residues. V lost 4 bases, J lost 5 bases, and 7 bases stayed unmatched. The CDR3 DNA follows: TGTGCCAGCAGCTCCTGGACAGGAGGTACCGGGGAGCTGTTTTTT. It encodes CASSSWTGGTGELFF.

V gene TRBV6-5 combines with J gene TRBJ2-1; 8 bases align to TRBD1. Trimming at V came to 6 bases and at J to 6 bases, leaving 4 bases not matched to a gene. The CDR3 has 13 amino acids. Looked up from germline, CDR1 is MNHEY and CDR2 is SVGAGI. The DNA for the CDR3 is TGTGCCAGCAGAAGGACAGGGATCAATGAGCAGTTCTTC. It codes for CASRRTGINEQFF.

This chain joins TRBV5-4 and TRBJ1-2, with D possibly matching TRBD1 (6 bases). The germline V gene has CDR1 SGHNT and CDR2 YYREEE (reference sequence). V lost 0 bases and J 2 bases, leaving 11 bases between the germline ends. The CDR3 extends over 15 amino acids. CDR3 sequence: CASSLVDRPNYGYTF. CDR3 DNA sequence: TGTGCCAGCAGCTTGGTCGACAGGCCAAACTATGGCTACACCTTC.

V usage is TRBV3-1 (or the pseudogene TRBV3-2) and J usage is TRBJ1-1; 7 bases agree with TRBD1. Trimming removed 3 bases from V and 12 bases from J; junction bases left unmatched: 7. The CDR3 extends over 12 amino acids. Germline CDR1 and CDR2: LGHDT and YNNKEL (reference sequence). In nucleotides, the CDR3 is TGTGCCAGCAGCCATGCCGGACAGGCAACTTTCTTT. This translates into CASSHAGQATFF.

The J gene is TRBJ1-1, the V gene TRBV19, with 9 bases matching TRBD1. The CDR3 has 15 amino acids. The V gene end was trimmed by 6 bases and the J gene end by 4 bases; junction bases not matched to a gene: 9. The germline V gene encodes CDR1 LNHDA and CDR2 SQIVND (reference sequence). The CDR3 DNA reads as TGTGCCAGTAGCCTACCCCGGGACAGGGCCACTGAAGCTTTCTTT. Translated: CASSLPRDRATEAFF. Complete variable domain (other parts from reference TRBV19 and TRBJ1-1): DGGITQSPKYLFRKEGQNVTLSCEQNLNHDAMYWYRQDPGQGLRLIYYSQIVNDFQKGDIAEGYSVSREKKESFPLTVTSAQKNPTAFYLCASSLPRDRATEAFFGQGTRLTVV.

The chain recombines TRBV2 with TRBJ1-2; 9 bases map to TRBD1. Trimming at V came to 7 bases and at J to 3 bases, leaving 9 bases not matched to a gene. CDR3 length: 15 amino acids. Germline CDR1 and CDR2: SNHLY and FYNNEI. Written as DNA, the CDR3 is TGTGCCAGCAACTCCGGGACAGGGAGTCACTATGGCTACACCTTC. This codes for CASNSGTGSHYGYTF.

CDR3 region: CASSYPGGTQYF. The CDR3 nucleotides are TGTGCCAGCAGCTACCCAGGTGGGACCCAGTACTTC. This chain uses TRBV11-2 with TRBJ2-5, with D unresolved. Germline loops: CDR1 SGHAT, CDR2 FQNNGV. Trimming left V 4 bases short and J 7 bases short, with 10 bases between. This CDR3 has 12 residues.

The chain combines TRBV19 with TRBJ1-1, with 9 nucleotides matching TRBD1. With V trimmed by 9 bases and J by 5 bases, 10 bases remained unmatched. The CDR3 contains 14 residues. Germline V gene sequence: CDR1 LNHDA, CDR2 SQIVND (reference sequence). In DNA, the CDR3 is TGTGCCAGCCGACAGGGGGGACTGGGGACTGAAGCTTTCTTT. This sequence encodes CASRQGGLGTEAFF.

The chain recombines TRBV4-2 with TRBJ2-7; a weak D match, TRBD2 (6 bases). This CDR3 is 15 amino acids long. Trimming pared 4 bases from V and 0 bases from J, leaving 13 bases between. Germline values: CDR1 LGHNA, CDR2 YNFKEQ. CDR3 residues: CASSPRRGHSYEQYF. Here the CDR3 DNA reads TGTGCCAGCAGCCCCCGGCGGGGCCACTCCTACGAGCAGTACTTC.

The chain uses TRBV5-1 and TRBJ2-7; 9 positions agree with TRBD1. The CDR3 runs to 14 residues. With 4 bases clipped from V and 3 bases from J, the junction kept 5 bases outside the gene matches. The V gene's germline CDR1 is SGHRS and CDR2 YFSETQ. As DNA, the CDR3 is TGCGCCAGCAGCCCCCGGACAGGGGACTACGAGCAGTACTTC. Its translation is CASSPRTGDYEQYF.

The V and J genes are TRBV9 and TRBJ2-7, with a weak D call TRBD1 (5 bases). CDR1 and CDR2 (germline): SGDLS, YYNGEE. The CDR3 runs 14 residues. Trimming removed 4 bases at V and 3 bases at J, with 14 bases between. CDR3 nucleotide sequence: TGTGCCAGCAGCCTAGGGCCAGGGATCTACGAGCAGTACTTC. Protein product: CASSLGPGIYEQYF.

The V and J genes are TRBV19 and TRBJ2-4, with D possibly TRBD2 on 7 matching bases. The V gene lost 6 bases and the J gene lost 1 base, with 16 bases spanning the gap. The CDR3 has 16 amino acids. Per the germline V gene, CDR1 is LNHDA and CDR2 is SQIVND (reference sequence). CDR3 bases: TGTGCCAGTAGGACCTGGGGGGGCAGGGCCAAAAACATTCAGTACTTC. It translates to CASRTWGGRAKNIQYF.

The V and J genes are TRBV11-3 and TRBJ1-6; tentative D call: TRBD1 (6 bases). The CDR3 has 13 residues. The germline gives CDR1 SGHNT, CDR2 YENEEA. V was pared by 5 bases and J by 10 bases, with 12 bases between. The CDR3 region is CASSVNRESPLHF. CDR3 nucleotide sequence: TGTGCCAGCAGCGTAAACAGGGAATCACCCCTCCACTTT.

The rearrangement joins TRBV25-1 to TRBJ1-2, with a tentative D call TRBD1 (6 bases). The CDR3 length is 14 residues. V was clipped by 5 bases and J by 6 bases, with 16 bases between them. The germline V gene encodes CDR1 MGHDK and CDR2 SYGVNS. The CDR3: CASSKPGRGDGYTF. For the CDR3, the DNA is TGTGCCAGCAGTAAGCCAGGCAGGGGCGATGGCTACACCTTC.

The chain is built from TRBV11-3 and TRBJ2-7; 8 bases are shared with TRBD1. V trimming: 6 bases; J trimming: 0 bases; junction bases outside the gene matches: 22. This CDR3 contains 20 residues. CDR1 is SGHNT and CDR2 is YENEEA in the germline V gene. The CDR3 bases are TGTGCCAGCAGATCCGGACCCTCTTTCTCCGGGACAGGAGGCTCCTACGAGCAGTACTTC. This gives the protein CASRSGPSFSGTGGSYEQYF.

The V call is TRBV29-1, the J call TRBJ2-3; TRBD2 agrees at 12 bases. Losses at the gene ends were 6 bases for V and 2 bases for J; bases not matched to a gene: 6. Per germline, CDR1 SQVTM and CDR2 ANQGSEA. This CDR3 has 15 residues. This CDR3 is CSVILAGGATDTQYF. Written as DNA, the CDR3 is TGCAGCGTAATACTAGCGGGAGGAGCCACAGATACGCAGTATTTT.

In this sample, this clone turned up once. The CDR3 region is CASSNQGISYNSPLHF. As DNA, the CDR3 is TGTGCCAGCAGTAATCAGGGGATTTCCTATAATTCACCCCTCCACTTT. The chain is built from TRBV13 and TRBJ1-6; TRBD1 is a possible D gene (6 bases). V was cut by 6 bases and J by 1 base, with 13 bases left in between. Germline V CDR1 and CDR2: PRHDT, FYEKMQ (reference sequence). The CDR3 spans 16 residues.

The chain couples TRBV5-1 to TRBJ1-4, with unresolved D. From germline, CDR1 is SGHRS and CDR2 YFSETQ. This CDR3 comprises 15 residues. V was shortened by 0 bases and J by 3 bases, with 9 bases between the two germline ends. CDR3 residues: CASSLAGVANEKLFF. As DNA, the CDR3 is TGCGCCAGCAGCTTGGCCGGGGTGGCTAATGAAAAACTGTTTTTT.

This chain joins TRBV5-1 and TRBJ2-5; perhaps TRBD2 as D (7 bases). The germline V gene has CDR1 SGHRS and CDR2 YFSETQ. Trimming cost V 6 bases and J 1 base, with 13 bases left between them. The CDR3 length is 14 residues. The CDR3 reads CASKGGDFQETQYF. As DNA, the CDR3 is TGCGCCAGCAAAGGGGGGGACTTCCAAGAGACCCAGTACTTC.

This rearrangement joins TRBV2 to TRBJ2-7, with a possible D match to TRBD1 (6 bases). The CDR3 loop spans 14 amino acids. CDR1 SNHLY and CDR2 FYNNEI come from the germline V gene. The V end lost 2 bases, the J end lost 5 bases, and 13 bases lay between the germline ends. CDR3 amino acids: CASSERTELDEQYF. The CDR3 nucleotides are TGTGCCAGCAGTGAAAGGACAGAGTTGGACGAGCAGTACTTC.